In its sample, the clone carrying this T cell receptor beta chain is medium-sized. Its specificity is unknown. Here immunoSEQ multiplex PCR was the method, and the copy in TCRdb shows in-frame clones only, minus some. The table lists 20,000 or so clones, around four fifths of them singletons. This entry belongs to a study of OX40 agonist ivuxolimab in advanced cancers. Study results and caveats: Within 6 weeks, CD4+ and CD8+ blood T cells expanded clonally at 0.1 to 3.0 mg/kg.

The source is an adult with an advanced solid tumor such as melanoma, head and neck, liver or kidney cancer. Specimen: CD4+ or CD8+ T cells sorted from blood, collected in a trial of the OX40 agonist ivuxolimab.

CDR3 bases: TGCGCCAGCAGCCCTACGGGGGGTTATGGCTATGGCTACACCTTC. Protein: CASSPTGGYGYGYTF. The rearrangement uses TRBV4-1 and TRBJ1-2; tentative D call: TRBD1 (5 bases). V was trimmed by 4 bases and J by 4 bases, leaving 16 bases between them. In germline, CDR1 is MGHRA, CDR2 YSYEKL. CDR3 length: 15 amino acids.